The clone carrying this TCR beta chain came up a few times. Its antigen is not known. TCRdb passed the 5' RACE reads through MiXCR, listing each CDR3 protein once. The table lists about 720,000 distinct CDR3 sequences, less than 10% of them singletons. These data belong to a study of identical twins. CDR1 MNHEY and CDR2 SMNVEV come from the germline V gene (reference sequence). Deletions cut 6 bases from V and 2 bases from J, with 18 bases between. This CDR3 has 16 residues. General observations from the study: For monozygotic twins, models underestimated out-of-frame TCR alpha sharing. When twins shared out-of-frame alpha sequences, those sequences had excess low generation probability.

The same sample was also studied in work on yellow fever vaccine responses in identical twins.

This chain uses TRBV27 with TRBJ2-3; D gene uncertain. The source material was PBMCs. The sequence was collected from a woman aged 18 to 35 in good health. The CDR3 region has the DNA TGTGCCAGCAGCCAGAATCCGGGTCTCGACACAGATACGCAGTATTTT. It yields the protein CASSQNPGLDTDTQYF.